A single TCR beta chain is shown here with its context. The entry originates in a study of cytomegalovirus exposure and HLA in healthy donors. The PCR used 60 Vbeta and 13 Jbeta primers. Method: immunoSEQ multiplex PCR; TCRdb's copy keeps in-frame clones and lacks some. There are some 97,000 clones in the sample; around 82% occur only once, and just under 4% lies in the top ten. The V gene's germline CDR1 is KGHSH and CDR2 LQKENI. The ends lost 4 bases at V and 8 bases at J; junction bases unmatched: 9. CDR3 length equals 15 residues. The sequenced sample was PBMCs. The V gene is TRBV18, the J gene TRBJ1-5; 9 positions match TRBD1. The receptor comes from a woman aged 50 to 60 in good health and CMV-seropositive. The CDR3 sequence: CASSQGQGFGEPQHF. In DNA, the CDR3 is TGTGCCAGCTCACAGGGACAGGGCTTCGGCGAGCCCCAGCATTTT.